These 16 T cell receptor beta chains were sequenced from one sample in a study of PD-1 blockade in classical Hodgkin lymphoma. Libraries were prepared by immunoSEQ multiplex PCR; TCRdb keeps only in-frame clonotypes and omits some of them. The table includes tens of thousands of clones, roughly 80% detected once. Time point noted: cycle 4 day 1 (C4D1), after 5 to 7 weeks of nivolumab. Relapse after autologous stem cell transplantation occurred in every patient, and brentuximab vedotin exposure varied. The sample here was peripheral blood mononuclear cells (PBMCs), taken before the fourth cycle of nivolumab. The receptor set was obtained from a human donor with classical Hodgkin lymphoma.

This sequence joins TRBV10-2 and TRBJ2-7; TRBD2 is a possible D gene (6 bases). V dropped 0 bases and J dropped 6 bases, with 15 bases sitting between them. CDR1 is WSHSY, CDR2 SAAADI, per germline. There are 15 residues in the CDR3. CDR3 in DNA: TGCGCCAGCAGTGAGTCGTGGGGAGGTTATGGCGAGCAGTACTTC. Its protein product is CASSESWGGYGEQYF.

This chain links TRBV10-3 with TRBJ1-2, with D uncertain. The CDR3 has 13 amino acids. Germline CDR1 and CDR2: ENHRY and SYGVKD. The ends were cut back, 5 bases at V and 4 bases at J, with 11 bases in the middle. CDR3 nucleotide sequence: TGTGCCATCAGTTCCGAGGAGGGCTATGGCTACACCTTC. Protein product: CAISSEEGYGYTF.

The gene calls are TRBV11-2 and TRBJ1-1; D ambiguous. The germline V gene has CDR1 SGHAT and CDR2 FQNNGV. The CDR3 extends over 14 amino acids. V was shortened by 1 base and J by 2 bases, with 8 bases between the two germline ends. This CDR3 is CASSLVPYNTEAFF. The DNA for the CDR3 is TGTGCCAGCAGCTTAGTTCCGTACAACACTGAAGCTTTCTTT.

This chain links TRBV15 with TRBJ2-1; D perhaps matches TRBD2 (6 bases). The V gene's germline CDR1 is LNHNV and CDR2 YYDKDF (reference sequence). The CDR3 loop spans 16 amino acids. V lost 1 base, J lost 9 bases, and 19 bases lay in between. The CDR3 sequence: CATSRVYKTGAVEQFF. CDR3 bases: TGTGCCACCAGCAGAGTATACAAGACGGGAGCAGTTGAGCAGTTCTTC.

To note about this clone: Other DNA sequences in this specimen translate into the identical CDR3. CDR3 DNA: TGCGCCAGCAGCTTGGGACAGGATAATTCACCCCTCCACTTT. Translated, it gives CASSLGQDNSPLHF. This chain links TRBV5-1 with TRBJ1-6; possibly TRBD1 for D (6 bases). CDR1 is SGHRS and CDR2 is YFSETQ in the germline V gene. There are 14 residues in the CDR3. The V end was cut by 0 bases, the J end by 5 bases, with 6 bases between.

J is TRBJ1-5 and V is TRBV13; D is perhaps TRBD1 (5 bases). Germline lookup yields CDR1 PRHDT and CDR2 FYEKMQ (reference sequence). The CDR3 sequence is 16 residues long. Trimming removed 5 bases at V and 2 bases at J, with 16 bases between. For the CDR3, the DNA is TGTGCCAGCAGCCCCAAGGGTCAGGGAGGCAATCAGCCCCAGCATTTT. It encodes CASSPKGQGGNQPQHF.

Only one count was recorded for this clone. The chain couples TRBV19 to TRBJ2-4; the match to TRBD1 covers 9 bases. V shed 5 bases, J shed 0 bases, and the junction held 17 bases outside the gene matches. Looked up from germline, CDR1 is LNHDA and CDR2 is SQIVND (reference sequence). The CDR3 extends over 20 amino acids. As DNA, the CDR3 is TGTGCCAGTAGTGCCGAGGGGACAGGGACAGGTCAACTAGCCAAAAACATTCAGTACTTC. It codes for CASSAEGTGTGQLAKNIQYF.

The V gene is TRBV19, the J gene TRBJ2-5; weak D call: TRBD2 (6 bases). The V gene lost 4 bases and the J gene lost 4 bases, with 10 bases spanning the gap. The length of the CDR3 is 13 residues. Germline lookup yields CDR1 LNHDA and CDR2 SQIVND (reference sequence). CDR3 coding DNA: TGTGCCAGTAGTACGGGGGTAGCAGAGACCCAGTACTTC. Translating it yields CASSTGVAETQYF.

The chain couples TRBV7-3 to TRBJ2-5; D gene ambiguous. From germline, CDR1 is SGHTA and CDR2 FQGTGA. V lost 5 bases and J lost 4, with 8 bases in between. The CDR3 contains 12 residues. Written as DNA, the CDR3 is TGTGCCAGCAGCCCGTTTCGAGAGACCCAGTACTTC. Translation: CASSPFRETQYF.

CDR3 amino acids: CASRPLGGASYEQYF. As DNA, the CDR3 is TGTGCCAGCAGGCCACTTGGAGGGGCCTCCTACGAGCAGTACTTC. This chain links TRBV6-6 with TRBJ2-7, with a weak D call TRBD2 (6 bases). Trimming stripped 6 bases from V and 0 bases from J, with 15 bases between. Germline V gives CDR1 MNHNY, CDR2 SVGAGI (reference sequence). There are 15 residues in the CDR3.

The chain recombines TRBV9 with TRBJ1-1, with a tentative D call TRBD1 (5 bases). V shed 0 bases and J shed 1 base, with 10 bases lying between them. CDR1 SGDLS and CDR2 YYNGEE come from the germline V gene. This CDR3 contains 15 residues. DNA for the CDR3: TGTGCCAGCAGCGTAGAGCAGGGAGGGAACACTGAAGCTTTCTTT. This encodes CASSVEQGGNTEAFF.

Only one count was recorded for this clone. The chain employs TRBV7-9 and TRBJ2-5, with 7 bases matching TRBD1. Germline trimming cut 2 bases from V and 3 bases from J; bases unmatched to any gene: 3. Per germline, CDR1 SEHNR and CDR2 FQNEAQ (reference sequence). The CDR3 runs to 14 residues. The CDR3 DNA sequence: TGTGCCAGCAGCTTAATTGGGACAGAAGAGACCCAGTACTTC. Amino acid sequence: CASSLIGTEETQYF. Using reference TRBV7-9 and TRBJ2-5 for the parts outside the CDR3, the full variable domain is DTGVSQNPRHKITKRGQNVTFRCDPISEHNRLYWYRQTLGQGPEFLTYFQNEAQLEKSRLLSDRFSAERPKGSFSTLEIQRTEQGDSAMYLCASSLIGTEETQYFGPGTRLLVL.

V is TRBV5-1 and J is TRBJ2-7, with 9 bases lining up with TRBD1. Per the germline V gene, CDR1 is SGHRS and CDR2 is YFSETQ. With 3 bases clipped from V and 9 bases from J, the junction kept 4 bases outside the gene matches. This CDR3 comprises 12 residues. CDR3 region: CASSWDRARQYF. In DNA, the CDR3 is TGCGCCAGCAGCTGGGACAGGGCGCGGCAGTACTTC.

This rearrangement joins TRBV11-2 to TRBJ1-1, with TRBD1 matching over 8 bases. This CDR3 comprises 14 residues. Per the germline V gene, CDR1 is SGHAT and CDR2 is FQNNGV. V dropped 3 bases and J dropped 1; count of bases not matched to a gene: 1. CDR3 protein: CASSFGQGNTEAFF. The CDR3, as DNA: TGTGCCAGCAGCTTTGGACAGGGGAACACTGAAGCTTTCTTT.

CDR3 loop: CASSPPGGNEKLFF. The CDR3 DNA is TGTGCCAGCAGTCCTCCCGGGGGTAACGAAAAACTGTTTTTT. This chain uses TRBV28 with TRBJ1-4; perhaps TRBD1 as D (5 bases). This CDR3 contains 14 residues. The germline gives CDR1 MDHEN, CDR2 SYDVKM. Trimming removed 5 bases at V and 8 bases at J, with 15 bases between.

This chain joins TRBV5-1 and TRBJ2-3; 8 bases are a match to TRBD2. Germline V CDR1 and CDR2: SGHRS, YFSETQ. The CDR3 runs to 13 residues. V shed 4 bases, J shed 3 bases, and the junction held 1 base outside the gene matches. CDR3 in DNA: TGCGCCAGCAGCCGCGGGGGGACAGATACGCAGTATTTT. Amino acids: CASSRGGTDTQYF.